This entry features one TCR beta chain sequence. Antigen: not known. The data originate from a study of T cell responses to AZD1222 COVID-19 vaccine. Only in-frame clones appear in the TCRdb table, and some are missing; sequencing was by immunoSEQ multiplex PCR. Of about 130,000 clones in the sample, just over 90% are singletons; the top ten hold 1% to 1.4%. Study outcomes and limitations: Scientists sampled the repertoires only once the peak T cell response had passed. Spike-specific TCR breadth and depth both grew after two AZD1222 doses. Clonal diversity was possibly underestimated, and white British individuals and females predominated among donors. Only a handful of individuals given AZD1222 were seropositive at baseline.

CDR3 length equals 18 residues. After removal of 0 bases from V and 0 bases from J, the junction contained 6 bases not matched to a gene. Germline CDR1 reads MGHRA; CDR2 reads YSYEKL. This chain uses TRBV4-1 with TRBJ2-7; 12 bases line up with TRBD1. The sample consisted of peripheral blood, taken 28 days after the second AZD1222 dose. The receptor was derived from an adult who received the AZD1222 COVID-19 vaccine. This CDR3 is CASSQDRDRGPISYEQYF. Here the CDR3 DNA reads TGCGCCAGCAGCCAAGACCGGGACAGGGGGCCCATCTCCTACGAGCAGTACTTC.